Each of the 21 T cell receptor beta chains below was sequenced from the same sample in a study of tumor T cells in aggressive B-cell lymphoma. Assay: immunoSEQ multiplex PCR; the TCRdb copy retains only in-frame clones and omits some. The sample holds some 10,000 clones, 70% to 90% seen once. Source material: tumor tissue. These receptors were obtained from an adult with diffuse large B cell lymphoma.

This sequence joins TRBV6-1 and TRBJ2-1; 7 bases fit TRBD1. The V gene's germline CDR1 is MNHNS and CDR2 SASEGT. Trimming removed 0 bases from V and 7 bases from J; junction bases left unmatched: 6. The CDR3 extends over 15 amino acids. CDR3 region: CASSEAHRGGNEQFF. DNA of the CDR3: TGTGCCAGCAGTGAAGCCCACAGGGGCGGGAATGAGCAGTTCTTC.

Only a few counts were recorded for this clone. This rearrangement joins TRBV2 to TRBJ2-7; TRBD2 aligns across 9 bases. Germline CDR1 SNHLY, CDR2 FYNNEI. The CDR3 is 15 amino acids. J gave up 5 bases and V 2 bases, and 7 bases lay outside the gene matches. DNA of the CDR3: TGTGCCAGCAGTGAAAAGGGACTAGCAATAAACGAGCAGTACTTC. It translates to CASSEKGLAINEQYF.

This clone was counted once. The chain combines TRBV4-1 with TRBJ2-7, with 14 bases matching TRBD2. Trimming at V came to 1 base and at J to 6 bases, leaving 11 bases not matched to a gene. The CDR3 spans 18 residues. Per germline, CDR1 MGHRA and CDR2 YSYEKL. CDR3 sequence (DNA): TGCGCCAGCAGCCAAGCGGGACTAGCGGGAGTTACCTCTGCCGAGCAGTACTTC. This encodes CASSQAGLAGVTSAEQYF.

The V call is TRBV6-4, the J call TRBJ1-2, with 8 bases matching TRBD1. V lost 3 bases to trimming and J lost 5 bases; unmatched junction nucleotides: 5. Germline lookup yields CDR1 MRHNA and CDR2 SNTAGT. CDR3 length: 14 residues. The chain's CDR3 is CASSESGGAYGYTF. In DNA, the CDR3 is TGTGCCAGCAGTGAATCAGGGGGCGCTTATGGCTACACCTTC.

CDR3 region: CASSLGGLSSYEQYF. The CDR3 DNA follows: TGTGCCAGCAGCTTGGGTGGACTGAGCTCCTACGAGCAGTACTTC. V usage is TRBV5-4 and J usage is TRBJ2-7, with D tentatively TRBD2 (5 bases). The V and J ends lost 0 bases and 0 bases respectively, with 10 bases between them. The CDR3 covers 15 residues. Germline values: CDR1 SGHNT, CDR2 YYREEE (reference sequence).

The genes are TRBV19 and TRBJ1-5; TRBD1 matches at 7 bases. Per the germline V gene, CDR1 is LNHDA and CDR2 is SQIVND (reference sequence). CDR3 length: 16 amino acids. Trimming removed 5 bases from V and 7 bases from J; junction bases left unmatched: 14. CDR3 bases: TGTGCCAGTAGTCACAACCAGGGGGTGGCAGGACAGCCCCAGCATTTT. It yields the protein CASSHNQGVAGQPQHF.

V gene TRBV18 combines with J gene TRBJ2-3; D is unclear. Trimming left V 3 bases short and J 0 bases short, with 7 bases between. Germline CDR1 reads KGHSH; CDR2 reads LQKENI. This CDR3 region has 14 residues. The CDR3 DNA reads TGTGCCAGCTCACCTTCCAGGAGCACAGATACGCAGTATTTT. This translates into CASSPSRSTDTQYF. Using reference TRBV18 and TRBJ2-3 for the parts outside the CDR3, the full variable domain is NAGVMQNPRHLVRRRGQEARLRCSPMKGHSHVYWYRQLPEEGLKFMVYLQKENIIDESGMPKERFSAEFPKEGPSILRIQQVVRGDSAAYFCASSPSRSTDTQYFGPGTRLTVL.

The gene calls are TRBV6-5 and TRBJ2-4, with D possibly being TRBD1 (5 bases). V shed 5 bases and J shed 5 bases, with 16 bases lying between them. CDR3 length equals 15 residues. Looked up from germline, CDR1 is MNHEY and CDR2 is SVGAGI. The CDR3 loop reads CASSPFPGSENIQYF. In DNA, the CDR3 is TGTGCCAGCAGTCCCTTCCCAGGGTCTGAAAACATTCAGTACTTC.

V and J are TRBV18 and TRBJ1-1, with D perhaps matching TRBD1 (6 bases). Trimming took 2 bases from V and 5 from J, leaving 30 bases between them. Looked up from germline, CDR1 is KGHSH and CDR2 is LQKENI. The CDR3 runs to 20 residues. This CDR3 reads CASSPTQGKVNPLSRTEAFF. In DNA form, the CDR3 reads TGTGCCAGCTCACCAACACAGGGAAAAGTAAATCCCCTCTCGAGAACTGAAGCTTTCTTT.

The V and J genes are TRBV2 and TRBJ2-5; 8 positions agree with TRBD1. V was pared by 3 bases and J by 11 bases, with 8 bases of the junction left unmatched. The CDR3 spans 13 residues. Germline values: CDR1 SNHLY, CDR2 FYNNEI. The chain's CDR3 is CASSDGWTGFQYF. CDR3 nucleotide sequence: TGTGCCAGCAGTGACGGCTGGACAGGGTTTCAGTACTTC.

V usage is TRBV28 and J usage is TRBJ2-7, with D maybe TRBD2 (5 bases). Per germline, CDR1 MDHEN and CDR2 SYDVKM. The CDR3 runs 16 residues. Trimming removed 5 bases at V and 2 bases at J, with 19 bases between. The CDR3, as DNA: TGTGCCAGCAGTCTAAGCGGACCCCGGTGGGCCTACGAGCAGTACTTC. This translates into CASSLSGPRWAYEQYF.

The V and J genes are TRBV9 and TRBJ1-6; D not certain. The CDR3 extends over 15 amino acids. Trimming removed 0 bases from V and 7 bases from J, with 11 bases in between. Germline V lookup: CDR1 SGDLS, CDR2 YYNGEE. The DNA of the CDR3 is TGTGCCAGCAGCGTAGAGATGAGTTTGAATTCACCCCTCCACTTT. This translates into CASSVEMSLNSPLHF. The variable domain in full, with the rest retrieved from reference TRBV9 and TRBJ1-6, is DSGVTQTPKHLITATGQRVTLRCSPRSGDLSVYWYQQSLDQGLQFLIQYYNGEERAKGNILERFSAQQFPDLHSELNLSSLELGDSALYFCASSVEMSLNSPLHFGNGTRLTVT.

The CDR3 sequence is CASSQAALAGNNEQFF. CDR3 sequence (DNA): TGTGCCAGCAGCCAAGCCGCGCTAGCGGGAAACAATGAGCAGTTCTTC. The V and J genes are TRBV4-2 and TRBJ2-1; 9 bases line up with TRBD2. CDR1 and CDR2 (germline): LGHNA, YNFKEQ. This CDR3 is built from 16 residues. V lost 1 base to trimming and J lost 5 bases; unmatched junction nucleotides: 6.

This clone showed up just once. J is TRBJ2-1 and V is TRBV7-2; 8 positions agree with TRBD2. Trimming at V came to 7 bases and at J to 8 bases, leaving 10 bases not matched to a gene. The CDR3 length is 14 residues. Germline CDR1 is SGHTA and CDR2 is FQGNSA. CDR3 loop: CASTISIGRDEQFF. The CDR3 nucleotides read TGTGCCAGCACCATTAGCATCGGGAGGGATGAGCAGTTCTTC.

The gene calls are TRBV9 and TRBJ2-5, with 8 bases fitting TRBD2. Germline V gives CDR1 SGDLS, CDR2 YYNGEE. The CDR3 contains 15 residues. V lost 4 bases, J lost 5 bases, and 10 bases stayed unmatched. CDR3: CASSPRGTGGETQYF. CDR3 coding DNA: TGTGCCAGCAGCCCAAGAGGGACGGGAGGGGAGACCCAGTACTTC.

This clone was detected once. The V gene is TRBV6-1, the J gene TRBJ2-7; TRBD1 agrees at 8 bases. Germline loops: CDR1 MNHNS, CDR2 SASEGT. The trim removed 8 bases at V and 6 bases at J, leaving 15 bases unmatched. CDR3 size: 15 residues. The CDR3 loop reads CASRQSQGARVEQYF. The CDR3 region has the DNA TGTGCCAGCCGACAATCGCAGGGGGCGCGAGTCGAGCAGTACTTC.

The V gene is TRBV25-1, the J gene TRBJ2-1, with D possibly being TRBD1 (6 bases). The CDR3 has 14 residues. V lost 7 bases, J lost 6 bases, and 16 bases lay in between. Germline V gene sequence: CDR1 MGHDK, CDR2 SYGVNS. The CDR3 DNA is TGTGCCAGCATTGGGGGCTACGCGGTCAATGAGCAGTTCTTC. Residues: CASIGGYAVNEQFF.

The chain recombines TRBV7-9 with TRBJ2-1; 10 bases map to TRBD2. With V trimmed by 3 bases and J by 3 bases, 2 bases remained unmatched. Germline V gene lookup returns CDR1 SEHNR and CDR2 FQNEAQ (reference sequence). This CDR3 contains 15 residues. The CDR3 DNA follows: TGTGCCAGCAGCTTGCTAGCGGGAGTCTACAATGAGCAGTTCTTC. It specifies CASSLLAGVYNEQFF.

The J gene is TRBJ1-1, the V gene TRBV27; tentative D call: TRBD1 (5 bases). The CDR3 loop spans 13 amino acids. Looked up from germline, CDR1 is MNHEY and CDR2 is SMNVEV (reference sequence). Trimming pared 4 bases from V and 7 bases from J, leaving 13 bases between. The CDR3 is CASSSKTVFEAFF. The CDR3 bases are TGTGCCAGCAGTTCTAAGACAGTTTTTGAAGCTTTCTTT.

The V call is TRBV7-2, the J call TRBJ2-5; D unresolved. TRBJ2-7 explains the end of the DNA better; the J call may be wrong. Germline CDR1 and CDR2: SGHTA and FQGNSA. This CDR3 comprises 13 residues. This CDR3 is CASSLEVSYEQYF. The CDR3 coding sequence is TGTGCCAGCAGCTTAGAAGTCTCCTACGAGCAGTACTTC.

This clone was detected a few times. The chain has TRBV7-9 and TRBJ2-1; tentative D call: TRBD2 (7 bases). V gave up 5 bases and J gave up 5 bases, with 19 bases separating them. The length of the CDR3 is 16 residues. Germline-derived CDR1 and CDR2 are SEHNR and FQNEAQ (reference sequence). The CDR3 region has the DNA TGTGCCAGCAGCGCTCTTATGGGGGGGGCAAACAATGAGCAGTTCTTC. Amino acid sequence: CASSALMGGANNEQFF.